This is a list of T cell receptor beta chains from one sample in a study of T cells in localized non-small cell lung cancer. Sequenced by immunoSEQ multiplex PCR; TCRdb stores in-frame clones only, minus some. The repertoire holds several hundred clones, with 25% to 30% as singletons. The sample consisted of normal lung tissue next to the tumor, taken before any cancer treatment. The receptors stem from a male donor aged 60 or over with stage I lung adenocarcinoma. The CDR3 runs from the conserved cysteine through the conserved F or W. The D gene is left open where the match is weak. The listing skips clone size in some rows; elsewhere it reads once, few, many or a size class.

V	D	size	J	CDR3	DNA
TRBV15	.	few	TRBJ2-3	CATSRLGPSTDTQYF	TGTGCCACCAGCCGCCTGGGTCCTAGCACAGATACGCAGTATTTT
TRBV29-1	.	.	TRBJ1-1	CSAEGSPNTEAFF	TGCAGCGCCGAGGGGTCCCCGAACACTGAAGCTTTCTTT
TRBV7-5	.	.	TRBJ1-1	CVRSSWTRPKEEEPEAFF	TGTGTCAGAAGCTCTTGGACTCGGCCAAAAGAGGAGGAACCTGAAGCTTTCTTT
TRBV5-1	.	.	TRBJ1-6	CASSFSGAPYNSPLHF	TGCGCCAGCAGCTTCTCCGGGGCTCCCTATAATTCACCCCTCCACTTT
TRBV5-1	.	.	TRBJ1-2	CASSLIREGDYGYTF	TGCGCCAGCAGCTTGATTCGCGAGGGGGACTATGGCTACACCTTC
TRBV11-3	.	.	TRBJ1-1	CASSERGLRNKAFF	TGTGCCAGCAGCGAAAGGGGTCTCCGGAATAAAGCTTTCTTT
TRBV11-3	.	medium-sized	TRBJ2-3	CASSPPDLTDTQYF	TGTGCCAGCAGCCCACCGGACCTCACAGATACGCAGTATTTT
TRBV5-1	.	few	TRBJ2-1	CASSLDPGMRDEQFF	TGCGCCAGCAGCTTGGATCCGGGAATGAGGGATGAGCAGTTCTTC
TRBV29-1	.	few	TRBJ1-2	CSVASSATGSSGYTF	TGCAGCGTTGCCTCCTCTGCTACAGGGTCGAGTGGCTACACCTTC
TRBV9	.	.	TRBJ2-5	CASLTTAGGRETQYF	TGTGCCAGCCTTACCACTGCGGGTGGAAGAGAGACCCAGTACTTC
TRBV6-8	.	large	TRBJ2-2	CASSYSGVTGELFF	TGTGCCAGCAGTTACTCGGGGGTCACCGGGGAGCTGTTTTTT
TRBV6-8	.	medium-sized	TRBJ1-5	CASRETAGAYSNQPQHF	TGTGCCAGCCGGGAAACGGCGGGGGCATATAGCAATCAGCCCCAGCATTTT
TRBV14	.	once	TRBJ2-2	CASSQVRGPNTGELFF	TGTGCCAGCAGCCAAGTACGGGGACCGAACACCGGGGAGCTGTTTTTT
TRBV6-8	.	.	TRBJ1-5	CASSYRGEQPQHF	TGTGCCAGCAGTTACAGGGGAGAGCAGCCCCAGCATTTT
TRBV11-3	TRBD1	.	TRBJ1-5	CASSQVMTAGGTQPQHF	TGTGCCAGCAGCCAAGTCATGACCGCAGGGGGCACTCAGCCCCAGCATTTT
TRBV11-3	.	.	TRBJ1-2	CASSRRGGRGPNYGYTF	TGTGCCAGCAGCCGGAGGGGTGGCAGGGGCCCTAACTATGGCTACACCTTC
TRBV11-3	TRBD1	few	TRBJ1-1	CASSLRTGGTEAFF	TGTGCCAGCAGCTTGAGGACAGGGGGCACTGAAGCTTTCTTT
TRBV11-3	.	large	TRBJ1-5	CASSLGGVGQPQHF	TGTGCCAGCAGCTTAGGAGGGGTGGGGCAGCCCCAGCATTTT
TRBV30	.	few	TRBJ1-1	CAWRGRAEAFF	TGTGCCTGGAGAGGTCGGGCAGAAGCTTTCTTT
TRBV9	.	few	TRBJ2-3	CASSVWQGTDTQYF	TGTGCCAGCAGCGTGTGGCAGGGCACAGATACGCAGTATTTT
TRBV6-7	.	.	TRBJ1-2	CASSSTGGYTF	TGTGCCAGCAGTTCGACAGGCGGCTACACCTTC
TRBV12-5	.	.	TRBJ1-4	CASGLVGGVTTNEKLFF	TGTGCTAGTGGTTTGGTAGGGGGGGTGACAACTAATGAAAAACTGTTTTTT
TRBV11-3	.	large	TRBJ2-3	CASSPRRSLPTDTQYF	TGTGCCAGCAGCCCCCGAAGATCCCTCCCCACAGATACGCAGTATTTT
TRBV6-8	.	large	TRBJ2-7	CANLVRESREQYF	TGTGCCAACCTCGTCAGGGAGTCGCGCGAGCAGTACTTC
TRBV5-1	.	.	TRBJ1-3	CASSLSFGTGNTIYF	TGCGCCAGCAGCTTGTCATTTGGGACTGGAAACACCATATATTTT
TRBV11-3	TRBD2	.	TRBJ2-5	CASSPGLAGIEETQYF	TGTGCCAGCAGCCCCGGACTAGCGGGTATAGAAGAGACCCAGTACTTC
TRBV30	.	.	TRBJ2-5	CAWSVAMGEETQYF	TGTGCCTGGAGTGTTGCCATGGGGGAAGAGACCCAGTACTTC
TRBV29-1	.	.	TRBJ1-1	CSVRAAEGTEAFF	TGCAGCGTTCGGGCGGCAGAAGGAACTGAAGCTTTCTTT
TRBV19	TRBD2	hyperexpanded	TRBJ2-1	CASSLGEGNEQFF	TGTGCCAGTAGTTTGGGGGAGGGAAATGAGCAGTTCTTC
TRBV11-3	TRBD1	few	TRBJ1-6	CASSWGQGNSPLHF	TGTGCCAGCAGCTGGGGACAGGGTAATTCACCCCTCCACTTT
TRBV19	.	few	TRBJ2-3	CASSIDSSSTDTQYF	TGTGCCAGTAGTATTGACTCCTCTAGCACAGATACGCAGTATTTT
TRBV6-8	TRBD1	few	TRBJ1-5	CASSSTTGVDQPQHF	TGTGCCAGCAGTTCCACGACAGGGGTTGACCAGCCCCAGCATTTT
TRBV29-1	TRBD2	.	TRBJ2-1	CSVEDRMVAGVNEQFF	TGCAGCGTTGAAGATCGTATGGTAGCGGGGGTAAATGAGCAGTTCTTC
TRBV19	TRBD1	.	TRBJ1-1	CASSPNRGRIVGTEAFF	TGTGCCAGTAGTCCAAACAGGGGGCGTATCGTAGGCACTGAAGCTTTCTTT
TRBV9	.	medium-sized	TRBJ2-7	CASSFLGGKSYEQYF	TGTGCCAGCAGCTTTCTGGGGGGTAAATCCTACGAGCAGTACTTC
TRBV9	.	few	TRBJ2-2	CASSVGWGLGELFF	TGTGCCAGCAGCGTAGGATGGGGCCTCGGGGAGCTGTTTTTT
TRBV9	TRBD2	few	TRBJ2-7	CASSVAGGDAYEQYF	TGTGCCAGCAGCGTAGCCGGGGGGGATGCCTACGAGCAGTACTTC
TRBV6-7	.	few	TRBJ1-2	CASIGGLGNYGYTF	TGTGCCAGCATAGGGGGTCTGGGGAACTATGGCTACACCTTC
TRBV11-3	.	few	TRBJ2-1	CASSPDRVFNEQFF	TGTGCCAGCAGCCCCGACAGAGTTTTCAATGAGCAGTTCTTC
TRBV11-3	TRBD1	.	TRBJ2-1	CASSLGQGAVDEQFF	TGTGCCAGCAGCTTAGGGCAGGGGGCCGTAGATGAGCAGTTCTTC
TRBV6-8	TRBD1	few	TRBJ1-1	CASSFDRGNTEAFF	TGTGCCAGCAGTTTCGACAGGGGTAACACTGAAGCTTTCTTT
TRBV30	.	.	TRBJ1-5	CAWSVFDGDLLTGDSNQPQHF	TGTGCCTGGAGTGTATTTGATGGGGACTTGCTTACGGGCGATAGCAATCAGCCCCAGCATTTT
TRBV19	TRBD1	.	TRBJ1-2	CASSIDRQTGGSYGYTF	TGTGCCAGTAGTATAGATCGACAGACAGGGGGTTCCTATGGCTACACCTTC
TRBV29-1	.	.	TRBJ2-3	CSVSDAAVYTQYF	TGCAGCGTTTCGGACGCCGCCGTGTATACGCAGTATTTT
TRBV6-8	.	few	TRBJ2-5	CASSYLGEETQYF	TGTGCCAGCAGTTACCTGGGGGAAGAGACCCAGTACTTC
TRBV6-8	TRBD2	few	TRBJ2-1	CASSYSPAGGNNEQFF	TGTGCCAGCAGTTACTCTCCAGCGGGGGGTAACAATGAGCAGTTCTTC
TRBV9	.	.	TRBJ2-7	CASSPKTGPYEQYF	TGTGCCAGCAGCCCTAAGACAGGCCCCTACGAGCAGTACTTC
TRBV6-8	.	few	TRBJ1-2	CASSYPPARLRDYGYTF	TGTGCCAGCAGTTACCCACCTGCGCGCCTAAGGGACTATGGCTACACCTTC